This T cell receptor beta chain was sequenced during a study of beta chain features in type 1 diabetes. Notes on the study in general: In patients and controls equally, PCR might favor templates that are shorter. Within the patient group, naive, central memory and Treg TCRB repertoires appeared more similar to each other than within healthy donors.

The investigators reverse transcribed all of the isolated RNA, so they sequenced expressed TCRB transcripts. Repertoires were generated with immunoSEQ multiplex PCR, while TCRdb's copy carries only in-frame clones and drops some. In the table there are about 140,000 clones, about 9.1% of which are singletons. Comment on this clone: What it recognizes is unknown.

Cell sorting via CD45RO/CCR7/CD25/CD127/CD95/CD27 was performed to obtain CD4+ naive, central memory, regulatory and stem cell-like memory cells. This sequence originates from a woman aged 40 to 49 in good health. The specimen sequenced was central memory CD4+ T cells from blood.

CDR3 nucleotides: TGTGCCAGCAGCCCCAACAGGGGAGATACGCAGTATTTT. Translated: CASSPNRGDTQYF. J is TRBJ2-3 and V is TRBV4-2; 7 bases map to TRBD1. J lost 5 bases, V lost 4 bases, and 3 bases had no gene match. Germline V CDR1 and CDR2: LGHNA, YNFKEQ. The CDR3 consists of 13 residues.